This T cell receptor (beta chain) was sequenced for a study of patients and donors after allogeneic stem cell transplantation. Trimming took 6 bases from V and 2 from J; bases not matched to a gene: 5. The V gene's germline CDR1 is MNHEY and CDR2 SMNVEV (reference sequence). The CDR3 is made up of 14 amino acids. Using its own MiXCR run on the RT-PCR reads, TCRdb lists one record per CDR3 protein. Of about 150,000 distinct CDR3 sequences listed, about 36% are singletons. Sequencing used blood, either unsorted or a sorted T cell fraction (not recorded which). This clonotype was sampled from a human donor who was either an allogeneic HSCT recipient or a stem cell or donor lymphocyte infusion donor (not recorded which). It is not recorded whose cells these are; they may come from a transplant donor. The chain combines TRBV27 with TRBJ2-5, with TRBD1 identical over 8 bases. The CDR3 region has the DNA TGTGCCAGCAGCGGGACAGGTTCTCAAGAGACCCAGTACTTC. Amino acids: CASSGTGSQETQYF.